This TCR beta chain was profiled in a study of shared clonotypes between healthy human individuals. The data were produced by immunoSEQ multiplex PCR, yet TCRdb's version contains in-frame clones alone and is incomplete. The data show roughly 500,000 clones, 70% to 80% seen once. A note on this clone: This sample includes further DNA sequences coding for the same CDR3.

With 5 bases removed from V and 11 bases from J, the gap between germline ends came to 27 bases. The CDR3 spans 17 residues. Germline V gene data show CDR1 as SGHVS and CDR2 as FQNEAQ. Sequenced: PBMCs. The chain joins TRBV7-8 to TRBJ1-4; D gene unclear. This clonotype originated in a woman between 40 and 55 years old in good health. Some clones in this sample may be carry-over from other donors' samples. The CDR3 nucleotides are TGTGCCAGCAGCCCGAAAGACGGGCCTACCCTTGGCGGGAAACTGTTTTTT. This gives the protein CASSPKDGPTLGGKLFF.